The TCR beta chain under discussion was sequenced for a study of CD8+ T cells in alopecia areata. Study-wide context: The drug, oral tofacitinib, was given to treated patients at 5 to 10 mg twice daily.

The study, taken as a whole, reports: Sequenced scalp T cells also include alphabeta T cells resident in normal skin. Relative to normal scalp, lesional scalp, especially alopecia totalis/universalis, showed higher clonality.

Trimming took off 1 base at V and 4 bases at J, with 5 bases between the two ends. Germline CDR1 reads LGHNT; CDR2 reads FRNRAP. CDR3 length: 13 amino acids. Patients with alopecia areata provided lesional scalp punch biopsies as well as peripheral blood. This clone came up once. Its target is unknown. RNA was extracted and reverse transcribed into cDNA as the sequencing template. Data came from immunoSEQ multiplex PCR; TCRdb stores just in-frame clones and leaves some out. Among more than 150,000 clones listed, over 50% were seen once. This rearrangement joins TRBV12-5 to TRBJ1-5; D call uncertain. The material was CD4+ T cells sorted from blood, obtained at week 0. This clonotype was obtained from a human donor with alopecia areata. The CDR3 DNA reads TGTGCTAGTGGTTTGGCCATAAATCAGCCCCAGCATTTT. This encodes CASGLAINQPQHF.